The 7 T cell receptor beta chains in this list originate from one sample, sequenced in a study of T cells in lung cancer brain metastases. TCRdb's table, derived via immunoSEQ multiplex PCR, lists solely in-frame clones and lacks some. The sample has 5,000 to 8,000 clones, 86% seen once. Material: tumor tissue from the primary lung tumor. The receptor set was obtained from a man between 50 and 59 years old with non-small cell lung cancer.

The V gene is TRBV7-8, the J gene TRBJ2-3, with TRBD1 matching over 9 bases. This CDR3 comprises 15 residues. The germline V gene has CDR1 SGHVS and CDR2 FQNEAQ. V shed 4 bases, J shed 0 bases, and the junction held 2 bases outside the gene matches. The CDR3 loop is CASSSDRGSTDTQYF. As DNA, the CDR3 is TGTGCCAGCAGCTCGGACAGGGGAAGCACAGATACGCAGTATTTT. Filled out from reference TRBV7-8 and TRBJ2-3, the complete variable domain reads GAGVSQSPRYKVAKRGQDVALRCDPISGHVSLFWYQQALGQGPEFLTYFQNEAQLDKSGLPSDRFFAERPEGSVSTLKIQRTQQEDSAVYLCASSSDRGSTDTQYFGPGTRLTVL.

CDR3 coding DNA: TGCAGTGCTACTGACTCCATGCTGCAGTTCTTC. Translating it yields CSATDSMLQFF. The rearrangement uses TRBV20-1 and TRBJ2-1; D is undetermined. The CDR3 extends over 11 amino acids. Looked up from germline, CDR1 is DFQATT and CDR2 is SNEGSKA (reference sequence). V gave up 4 bases and J gave up 12 bases, with 13 bases separating them.

This sequence joins TRBV6-6 and TRBJ1-2; D is unresolved. V lost 6 bases and J 9 bases, leaving 20 bases between the germline ends. Looked up from germline, CDR1 is MNHNY and CDR2 is SVGAGI (reference sequence). CDR3 length: 14 amino acids. In nucleotides, the CDR3 is TGTGCCAGCAGGTATACAGACCTGGAATATAGCTACACCTTC. Amino acids: CASRYTDLEYSYTF.

On this clone: The sample has other DNA sequences that encode this CDR3 too. This chain uses TRBV2 with TRBJ1-2, with TRBD1 matching 12 bases. The germline CDR1 and CDR2 sequences are SNHLY and FYNNEI. CDR3 length: 15 residues. V trimming: 3 bases; J trimming: 7 bases; junction bases outside the gene matches: 6. As DNA, the CDR3 is TGTGCCAGCAGTGACCCGGGACAGGGGGCGGTTGGCTACACCTTC. It codes for CASSDPGQGAVGYTF.

The chain links TRBV7-6 to TRBJ2-5; TRBD2 matches 8 bases. The V and J ends lost 5 bases and 4 bases, in that order; junction bases with no gene match: 9. This CDR3 is 15 amino acids long. Germline CDR1 SGHVS, CDR2 FNYEAQ. The CDR3 DNA reads as TGTGCCAGCAGCCCCATGGCAGGACTAGCAGAGACCCAGTACTTC. Residues: CASSPMAGLAETQYF.

The rearrangement uses TRBV18 and TRBJ2-6; no clear D gene. The CDR3 is 15 residues long. Germline CDR1 and CDR2: KGHSH and LQKENI. The ends were cut back, 2 bases at V and 2 bases at J, with 7 bases in the middle. The CDR3 here is CASSPSEAGANVLTF. CDR3 DNA: TGTGCCAGCTCACCATCAGAGGCTGGGGCCAACGTCCTGACTTTC. The full variable domain, rest sourced from reference TRBV18 and TRBJ2-6, is NAGVMQNPRHLVRRRGQEARLRCSPMKGHSHVYWYRQLPEEGLKFMVYLQKENIIDESGMPKERFSAEFPKEGPSILRIQQVVRGDSAAYFCASSPSEAGANVLTFGAGSRLTVL.

The genes are TRBV18 and TRBJ1-1; no definite D call. CDR1 KGHSH and CDR2 LQKENI come from the germline V gene. This CDR3 is built from 14 residues. V gave up 3 bases and J gave up 3 bases, with 11 bases separating them. CDR3 residues: CASSPLDTHTEAFF. The CDR3 DNA reads TGTGCCAGCTCACCGTTAGATACACACACTGAAGCTTTCTTT.